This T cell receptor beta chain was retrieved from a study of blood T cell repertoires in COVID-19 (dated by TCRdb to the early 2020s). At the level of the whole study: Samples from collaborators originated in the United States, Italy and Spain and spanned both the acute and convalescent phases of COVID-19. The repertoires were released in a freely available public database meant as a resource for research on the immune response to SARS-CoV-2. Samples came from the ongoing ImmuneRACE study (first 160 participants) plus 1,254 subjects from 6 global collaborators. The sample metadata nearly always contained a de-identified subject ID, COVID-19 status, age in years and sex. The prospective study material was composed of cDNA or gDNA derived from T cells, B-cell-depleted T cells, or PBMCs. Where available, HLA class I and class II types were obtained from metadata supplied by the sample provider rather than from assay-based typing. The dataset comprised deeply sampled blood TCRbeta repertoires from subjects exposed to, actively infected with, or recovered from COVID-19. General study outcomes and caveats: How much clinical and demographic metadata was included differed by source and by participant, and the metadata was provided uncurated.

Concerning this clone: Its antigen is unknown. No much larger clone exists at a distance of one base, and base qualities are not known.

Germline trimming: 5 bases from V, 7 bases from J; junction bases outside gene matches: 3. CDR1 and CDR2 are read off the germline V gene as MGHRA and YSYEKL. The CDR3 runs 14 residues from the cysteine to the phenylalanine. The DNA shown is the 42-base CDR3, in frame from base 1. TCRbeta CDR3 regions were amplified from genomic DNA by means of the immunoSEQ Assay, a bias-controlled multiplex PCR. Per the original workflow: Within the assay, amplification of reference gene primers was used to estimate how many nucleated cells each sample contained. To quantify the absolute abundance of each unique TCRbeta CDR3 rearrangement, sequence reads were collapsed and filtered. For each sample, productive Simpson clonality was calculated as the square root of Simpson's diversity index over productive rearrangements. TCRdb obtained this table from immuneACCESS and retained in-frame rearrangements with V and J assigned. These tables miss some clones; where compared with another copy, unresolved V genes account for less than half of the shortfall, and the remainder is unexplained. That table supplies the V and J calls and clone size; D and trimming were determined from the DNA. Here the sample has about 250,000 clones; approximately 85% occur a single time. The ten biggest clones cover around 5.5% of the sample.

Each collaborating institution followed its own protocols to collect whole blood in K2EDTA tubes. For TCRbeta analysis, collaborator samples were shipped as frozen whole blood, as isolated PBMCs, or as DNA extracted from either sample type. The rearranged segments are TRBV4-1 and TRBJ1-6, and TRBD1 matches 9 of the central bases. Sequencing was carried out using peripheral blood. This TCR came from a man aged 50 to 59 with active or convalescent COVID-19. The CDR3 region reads CASSYRGQNSPLHF. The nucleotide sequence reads TGCGCCAGCAGCTACAGGGGGCAGAATTCACCCCTCCACTTT.